What follows are 23 T cell receptor beta chains derived from one specimen sequenced in a study of identical twins. Using its own MiXCR run on the 5' RACE reads, TCRdb lists one record per CDR3 protein. In the table there are 450,000 to 600,000 distinct CDR3 sequences, about a fifth of which are singletons. This sample also belongs to another study, concerning yellow fever vaccine responses in identical twins.

The sequencing sample was made of CD4+ T cells sorted from blood. The receptors shown here come from a woman between 18 and 29 years old in good health.

The chain uses TRBV7-2 and TRBJ2-7; D possibly corresponds to TRBD2 (6 bases). This CDR3 contains 14 residues. The germline V gene has CDR1 SGHTA and CDR2 FQGNSA. Between the trimmed V and J ends, which lost 1 base and 2 bases, there was a span of 9 bases. For the CDR3, the DNA is TGTGCCAGCAGCTTAGTGGCGGGAACCTACGAGCAGTACTTC. Its translation is CASSLVAGTYEQYF.

This chain links TRBV14 with TRBJ2-3; TRBD1 matches 8 bases. The CDR3 is 14 amino acids. Germline CDR1 reads SGHDN; CDR2 reads FVKESK. The V gene end was trimmed by 4 bases and the J gene end by 4 bases; junction bases not matched to a gene: 4. The CDR3 bases are TGTGCCAGCAGCCGTCGGACAGGGTCAGATACGCAGTATTTT. Protein sequence: CASSRRTGSDTQYF.

The chain has TRBV24-1 and TRBJ2-1; weak D call: TRBD2 (6 bases). CDR1 KGHDR and CDR2 SFDVKD come from the germline V gene. The CDR3 loop spans 16 amino acids. The V end lost 1 base, the J end lost 2 bases, and 11 bases lay between the germline ends. In DNA form, the CDR3 reads TGTGCCACCAGTGATTTAGGAGGGAGTCCCTACAATGAGCAGTTCTTC. It encodes CATSDLGGSPYNEQFF.

This clonotype showed up just a few times. V and J are TRBV4-1 and TRBJ2-7, with D unresolved. CDR1 is MGHRA and CDR2 is YSYEKL in the germline V gene. The CDR3 consists of 13 residues. Trimming stripped 1 base from V and 4 bases from J, with 8 bases between. The CDR3 coding sequence is TGCGCCAGCAGCCAAGGGTTGGGATACGAGCAGTACGTC. It translates to CASSQGLGYEQYV.

The gene calls are TRBV3-1 and TRBJ2-7, with no clear D. This CDR3 comprises 14 residues. The germline gives CDR1 LGHDT, CDR2 YNNKEL (reference sequence). The V end lost 0 bases, the J end lost 7 bases, and 13 bases lay between the germline ends. The CDR3 region is CASSQESGLGEQYF. Here the CDR3 DNA reads TGTGCCAGCAGCCAAGAATCCGGGTTGGGTGAGCAGTACTTC.

Regarding this clonotype: This may be a read error: a much more frequent sequence differs by one nucleotide. The chain recombines TRBV7-2 with TRBJ2-4; a weak D match, TRBD2 (5 bases). The CDR3 extends over 17 amino acids. Germline lookup yields CDR1 SGHTA and CDR2 FQGNSA. The CDR3 DNA reads TGTGCCAGCAGCTTACGGCAGAAGGTGGGAGCCAAAAACATTCGGTACTTC. As protein: CASSLRQKVGAKNIRYF.

This clonotype showed up just a few times. The chain carries TRBV10-3 and TRBJ1-2, with 9 bases that match TRBD1. V lost 5 bases to trimming and J lost 8 bases; unmatched junction nucleotides: 6. The germline V gene encodes CDR1 ENHRY and CDR2 SYGVKD. The CDR3 is 13 residues long. This CDR3 reads CAISQTGGWGYTF. CDR3 in DNA: TGTGCCATCAGTCAAACAGGGGGCTGGGGCTACACCTTC.

This CDR3 is CASSLAASRLHGEQFF. The DNA of the CDR3 is TGCGCCAGCAGCTTGGCCGCTTCTAGACTTCACGGAGAGCAGTTCTTC. The chain uses TRBV5-1 and TRBJ2-1; D not resolved. The CDR3 length is 16 residues. Germline V lookup: CDR1 SGHRS, CDR2 YFSETQ. The V and J ends lost 0 bases and 10 bases respectively, with 20 bases between them.

This clonotype was seen at least ten times. For the CDR3, the DNA is TGCAGCGTTCCTAAGAGGGATGAGCAGTTCTTC. As protein: CSVPKRDEQFF. The chain uses TRBV29-1 and TRBJ2-1, with D possibly matching TRBD2 (5 bases). The V gene's germline CDR1 is SQVTM and CDR2 ANQGSEA. Trimming left V 5 bases short and J 8 bases short, with 10 bases between. The CDR3 sequence is 11 residues long.

This clonotype showed up just a few times. The chain combines TRBV24-1 with TRBJ2-1, with D perhaps TRBD2 (6 bases). The CDR3 spans 14 residues. Looked up from germline, CDR1 is KGHDR and CDR2 is SFDVKD. V was trimmed by 1 base and J by 8 bases, leaving 11 bases between them. The CDR3 reads CATSDFWRDHEQFF. The CDR3 bases are TGTGCCACCAGTGATTTTTGGCGGGACCATGAGCAGTTCTTC.

This clonotype was seen a handful of times. The chain has TRBV5-1 and TRBJ2-1, with D possibly TRBD1 on 5 matching bases. The CDR3 is made up of 15 amino acids. The germline V and J ends were trimmed by 4 bases and 5 bases, with 16 bases remaining between them. Germline CDR1 and CDR2: SGHRS and YFSETQ. CDR3 nucleotide sequence: TGCGCCAGCAGCCTAAACTGGGGCCAAAACAATGAGCAGTTCTTC. Protein product: CASSLNWGQNNEQFF.

The chain joins TRBV25-1 to TRBJ2-3; the D is unclear. With 3 bases removed from V and 2 bases from J, the gap between germline ends came to 6 bases. The CDR3 is 13 residues long. CDR1 and CDR2 (germline): MGHDK, SYGVNS. The CDR3 reads CASSDTITDTQYF. The CDR3 DNA follows: TGTGCCAGCAGTGATACTATCACAGATACGCAGTATTTT. Variable domain in full (rest from reference TRBV25-1 and TRBJ2-3): EADIYQTPRYLVIGTGKKITLECSQTMGHDKMYWYQQDPGMELHLIHYSYGVNSTEKGDLSSESTVSRIRTEHFPLTLESARPSHTSQYLCASSDTITDTQYFGPGTRLTVL.

The genes are TRBV20-1 and TRBJ2-7; TRBD1 or TRBD2 may be the D gene (5 bases each). The CDR3 consists of 12 residues. The germline V gene encodes CDR1 DFQATT and CDR2 SNEGSKA (reference sequence). V was pared by 6 bases and J by 6 bases, with 15 bases between. CDR3 coding DNA: TGCAGTGCCGTGGGTATGGGGGTCGAGCAGTACGTC. It encodes CSAVGMGVEQYV.

The chain is built from TRBV20-1 and TRBJ1-1; D is ambiguous. The ends were cut back, 1 base at V and 5 bases at J, with 14 bases in the middle. This CDR3 spans 14 amino acids. The germline V gene encodes CDR1 DFQATT and CDR2 SNEGSKA (reference sequence). The DNA for the CDR3 is TGCAGTGCTAGAGTCTTCCTTCTACGGACTGAAGCTTTCTTT. It codes for CSARVFLLRTEAFF.

This clonotype has more than one count but fewer than ten. The J gene is TRBJ2-3, the V gene TRBV14; D perhaps matches TRBD1 (5 bases). CDR3 length: 12 amino acids. From germline, CDR1 is SGHDN and CDR2 FVKESK. Trimming pared 10 bases from V and 5 bases from J, leaving 13 bases between. In DNA, the CDR3 is TGTGCCACCCCAGGGTTTGGAGATACGCAGTATTTT. This gives the protein CATPGFGDTQYF. The complete variable domain, with remaining parts taken from reference TRBV14 and TRBJ2-3, reads EAGVTQFPSHSVIEKGQTVTLRCDPISGHDNLYWYRRVMGKEIKFLLHFVKESKQDESGMPNNRFLAERTGGTYSTLKVQPAELEDSGVYFCATPGFGDTQYFGPGTRLTVL.

This clonotype was recorded at least ten times. The V call is TRBV12-3 or TRBV12-4, the J call TRBJ1-1; D remains unclear. The CDR3 runs 12 residues. The germline V and J ends were trimmed by 6 bases and 4 bases, with 9 bases remaining between them. CDR3 coding DNA: TGTGCCAGCAGCTTCGGGAGCACTGAAGCTTTCTTT. Encoded protein: CASSFGSTEAFF.

This chain connects TRBV5-1 to TRBJ2-5; D is undetermined. Between the trimmed V and J ends, which lost 4 bases and 2 bases, there was a span of 9 bases. The CDR3 extends over 13 amino acids. In germline, CDR1 is SGHRS, CDR2 YFSETQ. The CDR3 is CASSPQPQETQYF. CDR3 DNA sequence: TGCGCCAGCAGCCCCCAACCTCAAGAGACCCAGTACTTC.

The chain joins TRBV4-2 to TRBJ2-7; D is undetermined. Trimming pared 4 bases from V and 0 bases from J, leaving 10 bases between. The CDR3 is made up of 14 amino acids. From germline, CDR1 is LGHNA and CDR2 YNFKEQ. In DNA form, the CDR3 reads TGTGCCAGCAGCCCGGGCGTCTACTCCTACGAGCAGTACTTC. Its protein product is CASSPGVYSYEQYF.

This clonotype has more than one count but fewer than ten. V is TRBV7-2 and J is TRBJ1-2; D not certain. V lost 1 base and J lost 6, with 12 bases in between. The CDR3 length is 14 residues. Germline loops: CDR1 SGHTA, CDR2 FQGNSA. The CDR3 nucleotides read TGTGCCAGCAGCTTAGGTCCGTGGGATAATGGCTACACCTTC. Encoded protein: CASSLGPWDNGYTF.

The chain has TRBV7-8 and TRBJ2-6; possible D gene TRBD2, 6 bases. Germline V gene lookup returns CDR1 SGHVS and CDR2 FQNEAQ. Trimming took off 5 bases at V and 0 bases at J, with 23 bases between the two ends. There are 20 residues in the CDR3. CDR3: CASSPTWSLAGTSGANVLTF. CDR3 nucleotides: TGTGCCAGCAGCCCGACATGGTCCCTGGCGGGGACCTCTGGGGCCAACGTCCTGACTTTC.

This chain connects TRBV5-1 to TRBJ2-2; D is possibly TRBD2 (6 bases). V gave up 4 bases and J gave up 4 bases, with 14 bases separating them. Germline lookup yields CDR1 SGHRS and CDR2 YFSETQ. CDR3 length: 15 amino acids. CDR3 sequence (DNA): TGCGCCAGCAGCCAACCGGGACTTTTCACCGGGGAGCTGTTTTTT. As protein: CASSQPGLFTGELFF.

V is TRBV24-1 and J is TRBJ2-3; 11 positions agree with TRBD2. CDR1 and CDR2 (germline): KGHDR, SFDVKD. The ends lost 1 base at V and 6 bases at J; junction bases unmatched: 8. The length of the CDR3 is 17 residues. CDR3 loop: CATSDFGSSGRPDTQYF. As DNA, the CDR3 is TGTGCCACCAGTGATTTCGGGTCTAGCGGGAGGCCGGATACGCAGTATTTT.

V and J are TRBV11-3 and TRBJ2-1; TRBD2 aligns across 13 bases. Germline CDR1 and CDR2: SGHNT and YENEEA. V shed 8 bases and J 3 bases; nucleotides not matched to a gene: 10. The CDR3 extends over 17 amino acids. The CDR3 nucleotides are TGTGCCAGCCGGGGACTAGCGGGATGGACAGGCTACAATGAGCAGTTCTTC. It yields the protein CASRGLAGWTGYNEQFF.